Each of the 12 T cell receptor beta chains below was sequenced from the same sample in a study of OX40 agonist ivuxolimab in advanced cancers. The method was immunoSEQ multiplex PCR; TCRdb's version includes in-frame clones alone and lacks a portion of them. There are tens of thousands of clones in the sample; 92% occur only once, and approximately 8.6% lies in the top ten. Sequencing was performed on CD4+ or CD8+ T cells sorted from blood, taken in a trial of the OX40 agonist ivuxolimab. These receptors came from an adult with an advanced solid tumor such as melanoma, head and neck, liver or kidney cancer.

The chain joins TRBV11-3 to TRBJ2-7; 7 bases are shared with TRBD1. The ends lost 5 bases at V and 3 bases at J; junction bases unmatched: 10. The germline CDR1 and CDR2 sequences are SGHNT and YENEEA. This CDR3 has 15 amino acids. The chain's CDR3 is CASSQDRVGLYEQYF. The CDR3 nucleotides are TGTGCCAGCAGCCAAGACAGGGTAGGTCTCTACGAGCAGTACTTC.

The chain carries TRBV27 and TRBJ2-7, with D possibly TRBD1 on 6 matching bases. The germline V gene encodes CDR1 MNHEY and CDR2 SMNVEV (reference sequence). Trimming shortened V by 5 bases and J by 0 bases, and 14 bases separated the two germline ends. This CDR3 spans 15 amino acids. CDR3 residues: CASSVYGRGSYEQYF. The CDR3 DNA reads TGTGCCAGCAGTGTTTACGGCAGGGGCTCCTACGAGCAGTACTTC.

J is TRBJ2-7 and V is TRBV7-8; D uncertain. CDR3 length equals 12 residues. CDR1 and CDR2 (germline): SGHVS, FQNEAQ. The V and J ends lost 5 bases and 3 bases respectively, with 8 bases between them. CDR3 amino acids: CASSPDGYEQYF. The CDR3 DNA reads as TGTGCCAGCAGCCCAGACGGCTACGAGCAGTACTTC.

The chain uses TRBV4-1 and TRBJ2-5, with 8 nucleotides matching TRBD1. Unmatched junction bases numbered 13, after V lost 3 bases and J lost 1 base. Germline V gene lookup returns CDR1 MGHRA and CDR2 YSYEKL. CDR3 size: 18 residues. CDR3 residues: CASSHPRDRLTLQETQYF. DNA of the CDR3: TGCGCCAGCAGCCATCCTAGGGACAGGCTAACACTCCAAGAGACCCAGTACTTC.

The gene calls are TRBV5-5 and TRBJ2-7; 8 bases are shared with TRBD1. From germline, CDR1 is SGHKS and CDR2 YYEKEE (reference sequence). This CDR3 spans 17 amino acids. Trimming removed 4 bases from V and 1 base from J; junction bases left unmatched: 13. CDR3 DNA: TGTGCCAGCAGCCTCGAGGGGCTAAGGACAGGGTCCTACGAGCAGTACTTC. Protein sequence: CASSLEGLRTGSYEQYF.

Of note for this clone: The sample holds other DNA sequences that translate to the same CDR3. The V call is TRBV27, the J call TRBJ2-1, with TRBD2 identical over 8 bases. This CDR3 has 15 residues. CDR1 and CDR2 (germline): MNHEY, SMNVEV (reference sequence). With 5 bases clipped from V and 4 bases from J, the junction kept 7 bases outside the gene matches. The CDR3 bases are TGTGCCAGCAGTCCCGGCACTAGCGGATACAATGAGCAGTTCTTC. This encodes CASSPGTSGYNEQFF.

This clone showed up just once. The chain employs TRBV10-3 and TRBJ2-3, with TRBD2 matching over 11 bases. V was pared by 3 bases and J by 2 bases, with 7 bases of the junction left unmatched. This CDR3 spans 17 amino acids. Germline V gene sequence: CDR1 ENHRY, CDR2 SYGVKD. DNA for the CDR3: TGTGCCATCAGTGACCCCGGGACTAGCGGTTCCACAGATACGCAGTATTTT. This gives the protein CAISDPGTSGSTDTQYF.

V and J are TRBV9 and TRBJ1-3; D remains unclear. Germline V lookup: CDR1 SGDLS, CDR2 YYNGEE. V was clipped by 4 bases and J by 0 bases, with 20 bases between them. The CDR3 sequence is 18 residues long. The CDR3 DNA sequence: TGTGCCAGCAGCCTTAATGTGGTAGACGGAACCTCTGGAAACACCATATATTTT. Translation: CASSLNVVDGTSGNTIYF.

As DNA, the CDR3 is TGCGCCAGCAGCCCCCTAATTGGGACAGGGGGCAACGACGAAAAACTGTTTTTT. Encoded protein: CASSPLIGTGGNDEKLFF. The chain combines TRBV4-3 with TRBJ1-4, with 12 bases lining up with TRBD1. Per the germline V gene, CDR1 is LGHNA and CDR2 is YSLEER. J was trimmed by 8 bases and V by 4 bases; bases with no gene match: 14. The CDR3 is made up of 18 amino acids.

This sequence joins TRBV30 and TRBJ2-1; possibly TRBD2 for D (6 bases). Per the germline V gene, CDR1 is GTSNPN and CDR2 is SVGIG (reference sequence). V lost 2 bases and J lost 3, with 11 bases in between. The CDR3 loop spans 14 amino acids. CDR3 nucleotides: TGTGCCTGGAGTTTTTCCGGGGGCTACAATGAGCAGTTCTTC. The encoded protein is CAWSFSGGYNEQFF.

This chain uses TRBV7-9 with TRBJ2-7; TRBD1 agrees at 9 bases. CDR3 size: 14 residues. V was clipped by 6 bases and J by 3 bases; unmatched bases: 6. The germline V gene encodes CDR1 SEHNR and CDR2 FQNEAQ (reference sequence). CDR3 loop: CASRDSDRGYEQYF. Written as DNA, the CDR3 is TGTGCCAGCAGAGACTCGGACAGGGGCTACGAGCAGTACTTC.

The CDR3 DNA follows: TGTGTCAGAAGCACGCCGGGACAGTGGTTCACTGAAGCTTTCTTT. Protein product: CVRSTPGQWFTEAFF. The rearrangement links TRBV7-5 to TRBJ1-1; TRBD1, the D gene given by the table, was not confirmed from the DNA. TRBV7-5 constitutes a pseudogene. This CDR3 contains 15 residues.